Included here is one T cell receptor beta chain sequence, with context. Antigen unknown. The data derive from a study of monozygotic twins with inflammatory bowel disease. Broader study findings: Healthy co-twins, by inverse Simpson, had higher TCRbeta diversity than their siblings with IBD.

Germline V gives CDR1 MNHNS, CDR2 SASEGT. The CDR3 is made up of 17 amino acids. No DNA is given; TCRdb re-called the 5' RACE reads and lists each CDR3 protein once. In all, the sample yields about 210,000 distinct CDR3 sequences. The receptor comes from a human donor with ulcerative colitis or Crohn's disease, or a healthy co-twin of an affected twin (not recorded which). Sequencing used blood. The V call is TRBV6-1, the J call TRBJ1-2; no DNA is available, so the TRBD1 call from TCRdb remains unchecked. The chain's CDR3 is CASSEDWQGVANYGYTF.